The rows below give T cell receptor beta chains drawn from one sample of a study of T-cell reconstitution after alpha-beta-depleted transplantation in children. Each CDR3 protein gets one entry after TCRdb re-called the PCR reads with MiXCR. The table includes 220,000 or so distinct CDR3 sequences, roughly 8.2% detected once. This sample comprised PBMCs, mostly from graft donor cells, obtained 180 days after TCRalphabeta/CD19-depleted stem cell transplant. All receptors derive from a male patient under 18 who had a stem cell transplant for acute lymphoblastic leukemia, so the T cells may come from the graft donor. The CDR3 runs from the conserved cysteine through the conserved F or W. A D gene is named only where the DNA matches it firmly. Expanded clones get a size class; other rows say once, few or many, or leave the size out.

DNA: TGTGCCAGCTCACCTACCGGGTTGTCCTACGAGCAGTACTTC; CDR3: CASSPTGLSYEQYF; V: TRBV18; D: -; size: -; J: TRBJ2-7
DNA: TGTGCCAGCAGTTGGGACAGGGGAGGTTCACCCCTCCACTTT; CDR3: CASSWDRGGSPLHF; V: TRBV12-3/TRBV12-4; D: TRBD1; size: many; J: TRBJ1-6
DNA: TGTGCCAGCAGACCAGACAGGGTCGGCAATCAGCCCCAGCATTTT; CDR3: CASRPDRVGNQPQHF; V: TRBV7-2; D: TRBD1; size: -; J: TRBJ1-5
DNA: TGCAGCGTTGAAGTCTTGGGGAGTTACGAGCAGTACTTC; CDR3: CSVEVLGSYEQYF; V: TRBV29-1; D: -; size: many; J: TRBJ2-7
DNA: TGTGCCAGCAGCTTATTAGCGGGAGTCGGCGAGCAGTACTTC; CDR3: CASSLLAGVGEQYF; V: TRBV11-2; D: TRBD2; size: many; J: TRBJ2-7
DNA: TGTGCCAGTAGGAGAACAGGGGGCCAAGCTGAAGCTTTCTTT; CDR3: CASRRTGGQAEAFF; V: TRBV19; D: TRBD1; size: many; J: TRBJ1-1
DNA: TGTGCCAGCAGCTGGGCTTCTGCGGATACGCAGTATTTT; CDR3: CASSWASADTQYF; V: TRBV13; D: -; size: many; J: TRBJ2-3
DNA: TGCAGTGCTAGAGAAAGAGGTAGGGACCTGGATGAGCAGTTCTTC; CDR3: CSARERGRDLDEQFF; V: TRBV20-1; D: -; size: many; J: TRBJ2-1
DNA: TGTGCCAGCCGACCCCGGGGGCCCGCCCTCAATGAGCAGTTCTTC; CDR3: CASRPRGPALNEQFF; V: TRBV28; D: -; size: many; J: TRBJ2-1
DNA: TGCGCCAGCAGCCAAGGTACAGGGAGGAATGGAAACACCATATATTTT; CDR3: CASSQGTGRNGNTIYF; V: TRBV4-1; D: -; size: many; J: TRBJ1-3
DNA: TGTGCCAGCAGCACCCGGACAGCCCCCTCCCCAGATACGCAGTATTTT; CDR3: CASSTRTAPSPDTQYF; V: TRBV7-9; D: -; size: -; J: TRBJ2-3
DNA: TGCGCCAGCAGCCCATTGGGACGGACTAATGAAAAACTGTTTTTT; CDR3: CASSPLGRTNEKLFF; V: TRBV5-1; D: -; size: many; J: TRBJ1-4
DNA: TGTGCCAGCAGCCACTCCAGCGGGAGTAAGTACAATGAGCAGTTCTTC; CDR3: CASSHSSGSKYNEQFF; V: TRBV3-1; D: TRBD2; size: many; J: TRBJ2-1
DNA: TGCAGTGCTTTGAACGGAAACACCATATATTTT; CDR3: CSALNGNTIYF; V: TRBV20-1; D: -; size: many; J: TRBJ1-3